This T cell receptor beta chain derives from a study of T cell responses to AZD1222 COVID-19 vaccine. Trimming removed 11 bases at V and 4 bases at J, with 13 bases between. From germline, CDR1 is ENHRY and CDR2 SYGVKD. The CDR3 sequence is 12 residues long. To note about this clone: Antigen: not known.

Some second doses came at about 4 weeks and others at about 12 weeks; these were pooled. Assay used: immunoSEQ multiplex PCR; TCRdb lists only in-frame clones, some missing. Counted here are 95,000 to 120,000 clones, about 91% occurring once; the ten biggest clones make up 6.5%. General study findings and limits: Spike-wide vaccine-associated CD4 TCRs dominated at 160-218 and 743-854. Unmutated variant regions are reportedly targeted by nearly half of spike-specific TCRs.

The gene calls are TRBV10-3 and TRBJ2-3; possibly TRBD1 for D (5 bases). The sample consisted of peripheral blood, taken 28 days after the second AZD1222 dose. This receptor was identified in an adult who received the AZD1222 COVID-19 vaccine. The CDR3 reads CASTSGSDTQYF. DNA for the CDR3: TGTGCCTCAACATCAGGGTCAGATACGCAGTATTTT.